The source of this T cell receptor (beta chain) is a study of blood T cell repertoires in COVID-19. Study overall: Nucleic acid was either cDNA or gDNA, and it came from T cells, B-cell-depleted T cells, or PBMCs.

The repertoire was sequenced with immunoSEQ multiplex PCR; TCRdb's copy has only in-frame clones and lacks some. This sample yields 410,000 or so clones, of which about 88% are seen a single time; about 1.6% belongs to the top ten. CDR1 and CDR2 (germline): SGHTA, FQGTGA. V lost 5 bases to trimming and J lost 7 bases; unmatched junction nucleotides: 4. This CDR3 has 13 residues. The J gene is TRBJ2-7, the V gene TRBV7-3; 11 bases line up with TRBD1. Specimen: peripheral blood. The receptor comes from a woman in her 40s with COVID-19, enrolled during active disease. The CDR3 sequence: CASSQDRGLEQYF. Written as DNA, the CDR3 is TGTGCCAGCAGCCAGGACAGGGGGCTGGAGCAGTACTTC.